This T cell receptor beta chain was found in a study of T cells in tuberculosis. Study information: Sequenced TCRs come from CD1B-GMM tetramer-binding T cells. This South African cohort compared adolescents with or without latent tuberculosis against adults with active tuberculosis. General observations from the study: Cases with active tuberculosis were adults, while controls were adolescents.

Worth noting for this clone: Its cognate antigen is unknown.

As to time point: new active TB diagnosis, blood taken before or within 7 days of starting treatment. HIV-seronegative South African adults aged 18 years or older had newly diagnosed active tuberculosis. The table came from immunoSEQ multiplex PCR; TCRdb's copy has only in-frame clones and leaves some out. The sample consists of 29,000 or so clones, roughly 94% of them appearing once. Losses at the gene ends were 3 bases for V and 3 bases for J; bases not matched to a gene: 13. This CDR3 spans 18 amino acids. Per germline, CDR1 LNHDA and CDR2 SQIVND (reference sequence). The chain carries TRBV19 and TRBJ2-1; 8 bases match TRBD2. The sample here was PBMCs, taken at tuberculosis diagnosis. The clonotype was recovered from an adult with tuberculosis. The CDR3 loop is CASSILSAGGGHYNEQFF. The CDR3 DNA follows: TGTGCCAGTAGTATCCTCAGTGCGGGAGGTGGACACTACAATGAGCAGTTCTTC. Full variable domain (remainder filled in from reference TRBV19 and TRBJ2-1): DGGITQSPKYLFRKEGQNVTLSCEQNLNHDAMYWYRQDPGQGLRLIYYSQIVNDFQKGDIAEGYSVSREKKESFPLTVTSAQKNPTAFYLCASSILSAGGGHYNEQFFGPGTRLTVL.